This TCR beta chain was retrieved from a study of cytomegalovirus exposure and HLA in healthy donors. About the research overall: The 130 or so validation repertoires used the same platform as the approximately 670 first-cohort repertoires (as reported by a later analysis). Study outcomes and limitations: A later analysis found first-cohort TCR clusters tended to co-occur in the 120 validation repertoires. Diagnosis of cytomegalovirus status made by the classifier reportedly showed high specificity and sensitivity.

The donors were members of the validation cohort, which comprised 120 subjects and was separate from the first cohort of 666 subjects. Losses at the gene ends were 3 bases for V and 4 bases for J; bases not matched to a gene: 6. The CDR3 length is 15 residues. The germline V gene has CDR1 ENHRY and CDR2 SYGVKD. A note on this clone: Its target is unknown.

The repertoire was sequenced with immunoSEQ multiplex PCR; TCRdb's copy has only in-frame clones and lacks some. Seen here are 120,000 or so clones, approximately 87% observed once, and the top ten hold roughly 1.9%. This TCR came from a woman aged 25 to 39 in good health and CMV-seronegative. Sequenced input: PBMCs. The chain links TRBV10-3 to TRBJ1-5; 7 nucleotides agree with TRBD1. The CDR3 sequence: CAISEDRALNQPQHF. The CDR3 DNA is TGTGCCATCAGTGAAGACAGGGCCCTAAATCAGCCCCAGCATTTT.